The 14 T cell receptor beta chains reported below all come from one sample, sequenced in a study of T-cell reconstitution after alpha-beta-depleted transplantation in children. The authors prepared the TCRbeta library with unique molecular identifiers. TCRdb re-derived calls from the PCR reads in MiXCR, one entry per CDR3 protein. The sample has approximately 650,000 distinct CDR3 sequences, around 12% seen once. Sample: PBMCs, taken before TCRalphabeta/CD19-depleted stem cell transplant. Receptors were obtained from a girl aged 2-10 years with congenital amegakaryocytic thrombocytopenia, due to receive a stem cell transplant.

This clonotype has more than one count but fewer than ten. The chain employs TRBV7-9 and TRBJ2-1; 8 nucleotides agree with TRBD1. The length of the CDR3 is 15 residues. The J segment lost 6 bases and the V segment lost 5 bases, leaving 9 bases of the junction unmatched. The germline gives CDR1 SEHNR, CDR2 FQNEAQ (reference sequence). The CDR3 bases are TGTGCCAGCAGCCTCAGGGGGCAGACCTTCAATGAGCAGTTCTTC. Translation gives CASSLRGQTFNEQFF.

The chain uses TRBV7-9 and TRBJ2-1; 12 positions agree with TRBD2. CDR3 length: 16 residues. Germline V CDR1 and CDR2: SEHNR, FQNEAQ (reference sequence). Trimming removed 4 bases from V and 3 bases from J; junction bases left unmatched: 4. CDR3 DNA: TGTGCCAGCAGCTCCGCGGGACTAGCGGGCTACAATGAGCAGTTCTTC. This gives the protein CASSSAGLAGYNEQFF.

This rearrangement joins TRBV5-1 to TRBJ2-3, with D uncertain. The germline CDR1 and CDR2 sequences are SGHRS and YFSETQ. The CDR3 totals 17 residues. V was clipped by 0 bases and J by 3 bases, with 17 bases between them. CDR3 loop: CASSLVSLGALTDTQYF. The CDR3 DNA reads TGCGCCAGCAGCTTGGTCTCCCTAGGAGCCTTGACAGATACGCAGTATTTT.

This clonotype was seen repeatedly, ten times or more. The rearrangement links TRBV29-1 to TRBJ2-7; unclear D gene. This CDR3 is 13 amino acids long. Germline V gene data show CDR1 as SQVTM and CDR2 as ANQGSEA. V was pared by 0 bases and J by 5 bases, with 11 bases between. Here the CDR3 reads CSVEDLQQHEQYF. The DNA of the CDR3 is TGCAGCGTTGAAGATCTTCAACAGCACGAGCAGTACTTC.

The rearrangement joins TRBV10-3 to TRBJ1-2, with D tentatively TRBD1 (6 bases). This CDR3 is 13 amino acids long. V lost 4 bases, J lost 4 bases, and 10 bases lay in between. Germline V lookup: CDR1 ENHRY, CDR2 SYGVKD. The CDR3 bases are TGTGCCATCAGTGGGGACAACAGCTATGGCTACACCTTC. It translates to CAISGDNSYGYTF.

The table lists this clonotype with many counts. The chain couples TRBV5-1 to TRBJ2-2, with 7 bases identical to TRBD1. Per the germline V gene, CDR1 is SGHRS and CDR2 is YFSETQ. The CDR3 extends over 16 amino acids. V trimming: 0 bases; J trimming: 7 bases; junction bases outside the gene matches: 9. The CDR3 region is CASSLVGTDSYGELFF. The CDR3 nucleotides are TGCGCCAGCAGCTTGGTGGGGACAGACTCATACGGGGAGCTGTTTTTT.

This clonotype was observed at least ten times. The V and J genes are TRBV7-2 and TRBJ2-1; TRBD2 matches at 10 bases. V dropped 2 bases and J dropped 5; count of bases not matched to a gene: 3. Germline V CDR1 and CDR2: SGHTA, FQGNSA. This CDR3 comprises 15 residues. The CDR3: CASSLRAGGHNEQFF. CDR3 in DNA: TGTGCCAGCAGCTTACGAGCGGGAGGGCACAATGAGCAGTTCTTC.

This clonotype was counted at least ten times. V and J are TRBV29-1 and TRBJ2-1, with 13 positions matching TRBD2. The CDR3 runs to 16 residues. Looked up from germline, CDR1 is SQVTM and CDR2 is ANQGSEA. After removal of 4 bases from V and 1 base from J, the junction contained 4 bases not matched to a gene. CDR3 DNA: TGCAGCGTTGGGACTAGCGGGAGATCTTCCTACAATGAGCAGTTCTTC. The encoded protein is CSVGTSGRSSYNEQFF.

This clonotype was counted at least ten times. CDR3 in DNA: TGTGCCAGCTCGGAAACTAGCGGGCCAACCTACAATGAGCAGTTCTTC. Encoded protein: CASSETSGPTYNEQFF. V is TRBV18 and J is TRBJ2-1; TRBD2 agrees at 9 bases. V dropped 6 bases and J dropped 2; count of bases not matched to a gene: 8. Germline loops: CDR1 KGHSH, CDR2 LQKENI. The CDR3 contains 16 residues.

The table lists this clonotype with a few counts. This chain joins TRBV11-3 and TRBJ2-5; no firm D call. Germline CDR1 and CDR2: SGHNT and YENEEA. V dropped 5 bases and J dropped 5 bases, with 9 bases sitting between them. The CDR3 has 12 residues. The CDR3 here is CASSQNGETQYF. The CDR3 DNA reads as TGTGCCAGCAGCCAAAACGGGGAGACCCAGTACTTC.

The sample holds many counts of this clonotype. The gene calls are TRBV5-4 and TRBJ2-2; 9 positions match TRBD1. Germline V gene sequence: CDR1 SGHNT, CDR2 YYREEE (reference sequence). The V and J ends lost 5 bases and 9 bases, in that order; junction bases with no gene match: 14. This CDR3 contains 16 residues. Written as DNA, the CDR3 is TGTGCCAGCAGTAACAGGGGGCGTATGGGTGACCGGGAGCTGTTTTTT. It is translated as CASSNRGRMGDRELFF. Looking up the rest from reference TRBV5-4 and TRBJ2-2 gives the full variable domain: ETGVTQSPTHLIKTRGQQVTLRCSSQSGHNTVSWYQQALGQGPQFIFQYYREEENGRGNFPPRFSGLQFPNYSSELNVNALELDDSALYLCASSNRGRMGDRELFFGEGSRLTVL.

V usage is TRBV28 and J usage is TRBJ2-1; 10 bases align to TRBD2. This CDR3 is built from 14 residues. The ends lost 6 bases at V and 8 bases at J; junction bases unmatched: 7. Germline loops: CDR1 MDHEN, CDR2 SYDVKM. CDR3 in amino acids: CASSRAGGTDEQFF. CDR3 bases: TGTGCCAGCAGCAGAGCGGGAGGGACAGATGAGCAGTTCTTC.

This clonotype was counted a few times. The chain uses TRBV5-1 and TRBJ2-5; D is unresolved. The CDR3 sequence is 15 residues long. Trimming pared 0 bases from V and 5 bases from J, leaving 14 bases between. Germline V lookup: CDR1 SGHRS, CDR2 YFSETQ. In DNA form, the CDR3 reads TGCGCCAGCAGCTTGGAGACTTCTCGGGTGGAGACCCAGTACTTC. This encodes CASSLETSRVETQYF.

This clonotype was observed at least ten times. The V gene is TRBV6-5, the J gene TRBJ2-5; the D gene could be TRBD1 or TRBD2 (5 bases each). The germline V gene encodes CDR1 MNHEY and CDR2 SVGAGI. CDR3 length: 16 residues. Trimming took 1 base from V and 2 from J, leaving 14 bases between them. CDR3 DNA sequence: TGTGCCAGCAGTTACTTTACCATCAGGGAGCAAGAGACCCAGTACTTC. Translated, it gives CASSYFTIREQETQYF.